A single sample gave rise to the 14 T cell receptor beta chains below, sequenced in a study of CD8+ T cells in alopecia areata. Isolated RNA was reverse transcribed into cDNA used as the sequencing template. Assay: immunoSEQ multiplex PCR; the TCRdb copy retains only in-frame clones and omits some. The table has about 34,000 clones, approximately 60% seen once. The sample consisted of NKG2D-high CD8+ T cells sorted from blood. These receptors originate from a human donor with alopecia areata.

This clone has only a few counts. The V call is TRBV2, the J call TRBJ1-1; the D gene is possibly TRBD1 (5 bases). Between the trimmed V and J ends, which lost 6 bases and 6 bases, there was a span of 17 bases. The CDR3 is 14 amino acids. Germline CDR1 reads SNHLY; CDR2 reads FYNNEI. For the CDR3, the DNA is TGTGCCAGCAGCGCTGCCCCGGAGGGGCCTGAAGCTTTCTTT. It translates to CASSAAPEGPEAFF.

The CDR3 DNA is TGTGCCAGTAGGCCCTTTCTAGCGGCCGGTGAGACCCAGTACTTC. This translates into CASRPFLAAGETQYF. The V and J genes are TRBV19 and TRBJ2-5; 7 positions agree with TRBD2. Losses at the gene ends were 6 bases for V and 5 bases for J; bases not matched to a gene: 12. CDR3 length equals 15 residues. The germline V gene has CDR1 LNHDA and CDR2 SQIVND (reference sequence). Full variable domain (missing parts from reference TRBV19 and TRBJ2-5): DGGITQSPKYLFRKEGQNVTLSCEQNLNHDAMYWYRQDPGQGLRLIYYSQIVNDFQKGDIAEGYSVSREKKESFPLTVTSAQKNPTAFYLCASRPFLAAGETQYFGPGTRLLVL.

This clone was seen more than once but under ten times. Written as DNA, the CDR3 is TGCAGCGTTGAACAGACCCGATCGCGAATCTATGGCTACACCTTC. Its translation: CSVEQTRSRIYGYTF. The V and J genes are TRBV29-1 and TRBJ1-2, with no clear D. The CDR3 is made up of 15 amino acids. The V gene lost 2 bases and the J gene lost 4 bases, with 17 bases spanning the gap. CDR1 is SQVTM, CDR2 ANQGSEA, per germline. Complete variable domain (other parts from reference TRBV29-1 and TRBJ1-2): SAVISQKPSRDICQRGTSLTIQCQVDSQVTMMFWYRQQPGQSLTLIATANQGSEATYESGFVIDKFPISRPNLTFSTLTVSNMSPEDSSIYLCSVEQTRSRIYGYTFGSGTRLTVV.

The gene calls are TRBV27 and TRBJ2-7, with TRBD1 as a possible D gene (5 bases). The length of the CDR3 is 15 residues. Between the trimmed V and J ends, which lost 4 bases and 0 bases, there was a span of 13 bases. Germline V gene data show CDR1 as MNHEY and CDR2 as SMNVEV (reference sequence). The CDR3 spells CASSSSGHLSYEQYF. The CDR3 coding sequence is TGTGCCAGCAGTTCTTCAGGGCATCTCTCCTACGAGCAGTACTTC.

The CDR3 spells CASSAALNEQFF. In DNA form, the CDR3 reads TGTGCCAGCAGCGCGGCCCTCAATGAGCAGTTCTTC. The chain is built from TRBV6-6 and TRBJ2-1; no definite D call. With 6 bases removed from V and 6 bases from J, the gap between germline ends came to 9 bases. Germline V gene sequence: CDR1 MNHNY, CDR2 SVGAGI (reference sequence). This CDR3 has 12 amino acids.

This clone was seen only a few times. The CDR3 sequence is CASSEDWSSYNEQFF. CDR3 DNA sequence: TGTGCCAGCAGTGAGGACTGGAGCTCCTACAATGAGCAGTTCTTC. This chain joins TRBV2 and TRBJ2-1; perhaps TRBD2 as D (5 bases). The CDR3 length is 15 residues. Germline V gene sequence: CDR1 SNHLY, CDR2 FYNNEI. Trimming shortened V by 3 bases and J by 0 bases, and 9 bases separated the two germline ends.

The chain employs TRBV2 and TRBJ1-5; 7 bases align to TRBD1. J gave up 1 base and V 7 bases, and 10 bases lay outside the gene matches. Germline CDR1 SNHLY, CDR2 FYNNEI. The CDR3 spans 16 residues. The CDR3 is CASIQGPGYSNQPQHF. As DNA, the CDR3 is TGTGCCAGCATACAGGGGCCGGGGTACAGCAATCAGCCCCAGCATTTT.

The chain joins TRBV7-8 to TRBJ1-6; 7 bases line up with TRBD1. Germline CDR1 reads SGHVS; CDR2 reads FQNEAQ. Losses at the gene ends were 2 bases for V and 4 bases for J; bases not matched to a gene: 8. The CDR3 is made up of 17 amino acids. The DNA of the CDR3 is TGTGCCAGCAGCTTAATAGAGACAGGGAGATATAATTCACCCCTCCACTTT. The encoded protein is CASSLIETGRYNSPLHF.

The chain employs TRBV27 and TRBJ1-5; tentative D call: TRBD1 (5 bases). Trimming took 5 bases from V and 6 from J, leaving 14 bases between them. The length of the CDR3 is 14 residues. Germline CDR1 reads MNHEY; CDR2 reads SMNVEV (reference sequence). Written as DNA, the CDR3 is TGTGCCAGCAGTCTGCAGGGTACCGGTCAGCCCCAGCATTTT. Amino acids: CASSLQGTGQPQHF.

CDR3 bases: TGCGCCAGCAGCCAAGCCGAGGGGAGCGGTTCTGGGGCCAACGTCCTGACTTTC. It yields the protein CASSQAEGSGSGANVLTF. V usage is TRBV4-3 and J usage is TRBJ2-6, with D perhaps matching TRBD1 or TRBD2 (5 bases each). CDR3 length equals 18 residues. CDR1 and CDR2 (germline): LGHNA, YSLEER. V lost 1 base to trimming and J lost 1 base, with 14 bases between them.

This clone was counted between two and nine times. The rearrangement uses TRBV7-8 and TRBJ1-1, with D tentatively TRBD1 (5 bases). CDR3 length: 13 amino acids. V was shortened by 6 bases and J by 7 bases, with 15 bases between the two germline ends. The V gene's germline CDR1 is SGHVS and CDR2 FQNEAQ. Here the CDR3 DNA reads TGTGCCAGCAGAGAGGGGTTGAGTCTTGAAGCTTTCTTT. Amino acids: CASREGLSLEAFF. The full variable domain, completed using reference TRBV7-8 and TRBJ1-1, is GAGVSQSPRYKVAKRGQDVALRCDPISGHVSLFWYQQALGQGPEFLTYFQNEAQLDKSGLPSDRFFAERPEGSVSTLKIQRTQQEDSAVYLCASREGLSLEAFFGQGTRLTVV.

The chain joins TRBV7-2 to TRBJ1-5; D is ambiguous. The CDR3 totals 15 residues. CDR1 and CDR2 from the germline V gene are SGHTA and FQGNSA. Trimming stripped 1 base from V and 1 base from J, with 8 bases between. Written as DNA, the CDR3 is TGTGCCAGCAGCTTAGGTCGCGGCAGCAATCAGCCCCAGCATTTT. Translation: CASSLGRGSNQPQHF.

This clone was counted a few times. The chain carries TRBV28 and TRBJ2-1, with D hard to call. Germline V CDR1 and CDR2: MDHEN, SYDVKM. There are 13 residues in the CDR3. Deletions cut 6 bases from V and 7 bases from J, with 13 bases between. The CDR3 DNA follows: TGTGCCAGCAGCCTGGCCCTACGGAATGAGCAGTTCTTC. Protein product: CASSLALRNEQFF.

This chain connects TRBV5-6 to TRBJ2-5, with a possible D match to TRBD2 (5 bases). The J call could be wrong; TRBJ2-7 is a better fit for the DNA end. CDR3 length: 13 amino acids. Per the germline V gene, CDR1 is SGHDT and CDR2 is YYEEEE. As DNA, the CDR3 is TGTGCCAGCACCGGCGGACGGGGATACGAGCAGTACTTC. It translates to CASTGGRGYEQYF.